The following is a T cell receptor beta chain sequence with its context. The antigen is unknown. The length of the CDR3 is 18 residues. V lost 3 bases, J lost 5 bases, and 13 bases stayed unmatched. Germline assignment: CDR1 LGHNA and CDR2 YNFKEQ. Expressed TCRB transcripts were sequenced after all isolated RNA was converted to cDNA. Sequencing of naive, central memory and regulatory T cell samples gave an average of about 3.9 million reads. Profiled with immunoSEQ multiplex PCR; TCRdb holds only in-frame clones, not every one. The sample shows over 650,000 clones, about 14% of them seen only once. These data originate in a study of beta chain features in type 1 diabetes. Study-wide results and limits: A moderate, significant TCRB CDR3 shortening appeared in type 1 diabetes across four CD4+ subsets.

The chain carries TRBV4-2 and TRBJ2-2, with TRBD1 identical over 9 bases. The clonotype comes from a man aged 18 to 30 with type 1 diabetes. Sequenced input: naive CD4+ T cells from blood. The CDR3 region is CASSQGQGPRAETGELFF. The CDR3 bases are TGTGCCAGCAGCCAGGGACAGGGACCCAGGGCAGAGACCGGGGAGCTGTTTTTT.